This is a list of T cell receptor beta chains from one sample in a study of Graves' ophthalmopathy and Graves' hyperthyroidism. TCRdb independently ran MiXCR on the multiplex PCR reads; one entry per CDR3 protein. Seen here are about 370,000 distinct CDR3 sequences, 17% observed once, and the top ten hold 2.4%. Material for sequencing was peripheral blood. Receptors were obtained from an adult woman with stable Graves' hyperthyroidism. The CDR3 runs from the conserved cysteine through the conserved F or W. Each record gives: V gene, D gene, J gene, clone size, CDR3 protein, CDR3 DNA. D genes are given only for firm matches. Clone sizes are given selectively: once, few, many, or a class where the clone is expanded.

>TRBV5-4|TRBD1|TRBJ1-2|many
CASSSMDRDVYGYTF
TGTGCCAGCAGCTCGATGGACAGGGATGTCTATGGCTACACCTTC
>TRBV2|NA|TRBJ1-1|NA
CASTGGENTEAFF
TGTGCCAGCACCGGAGGTGAGAACACTGAAGCTTTCTTT
>TRBV12-3/TRBV12-4|NA|TRBJ2-7|many
CASSLAGEAHEQYF
TGTGCCAGCAGTTTGGCAGGGGAGGCCCACGAGCAGTACTTC
>TRBV28|NA|TRBJ2-7|many
CASSLGDRRYTYEQYF
TGTGCCAGCAGTTTAGGCGACAGGAGATATACCTACGAGCAGTACTTC
>TRBV20-1|TRBD2|TRBJ2-7|many
CSALARASGRFSEQYF
TGCAGTGCCCTTGCGCGAGCTAGCGGGAGGTTTAGCGAGCAGTACTTC
>TRBV4-1|NA|TRBJ1-2|many
CASSQDYEGSYGYTF
TGCGCCAGCAGCCAAGATTACGAGGGGAGCTATGGCTACACCTTC
>TRBV7-9|NA|TRBJ2-5|few
CASSFGQGGETQYF
TGTGCCAGCAGCTTTGGCCAGGGGGGAGAGACCCAGTACTTC
>TRBV4-3|NA|TRBJ1-2|many
CASSQAEVNYGYTF
TGCGCCAGCAGCCAAGCCGAAGTCAACTATGGCTACACCTTC
>TRBV7-9|TRBD2|TRBJ2-5|few
CASSQRSGIETQYF
TGTGCCAGCAGCCAACGGAGCGGGATAGAGACCCAGTACTTC
>TRBV18|TRBD1|TRBJ1-5|NA
CASSPGQGVPIPQPQHF
TGTGCCAGCTCACCCGGACAGGGGGTTCCGATCCCTCAGCCCCAGCATTTT
>TRBV6-5|TRBD1|TRBJ1-5|many
CASSYGTGGANQPQHF
TGTGCCAGCAGTTATGGGACAGGGGGCGCGAATCAGCCCCAGCATTTT
>TRBV12-3/TRBV12-4|NA|TRBJ1-1|many
CAIQAVGGTEAFF
TGTGCCATCCAAGCTGTAGGGGGCACTGAAGCTTTCTTT
>TRBV6-1|NA|TRBJ2-5|many
CASTSGPGFKETQYF
TGTGCCAGCACCTCAGGTCCAGGGTTTAAAGAGACCCAGTACTTC
>TRBV10-1|NA|TRBJ2-5|many
CASSESLSTGEETQYF
TGCGCCAGCAGTGAGTCGCTCTCGACAGGCGAGGAGACCCAGTACTTC
>TRBV11-2|TRBD1|TRBJ1-2|many
CASSVGTGYGYTF
TGTGCCAGCAGCGTCGGGACAGGGTATGGCTACACCTTC
>TRBV12-3/TRBV12-4|TRBD2|TRBJ2-5|many
CASTPTSGRAGETQYF
TGTGCCAGCACCCCTACTAGCGGGAGGGCCGGAGAGACCCAGTACTTC